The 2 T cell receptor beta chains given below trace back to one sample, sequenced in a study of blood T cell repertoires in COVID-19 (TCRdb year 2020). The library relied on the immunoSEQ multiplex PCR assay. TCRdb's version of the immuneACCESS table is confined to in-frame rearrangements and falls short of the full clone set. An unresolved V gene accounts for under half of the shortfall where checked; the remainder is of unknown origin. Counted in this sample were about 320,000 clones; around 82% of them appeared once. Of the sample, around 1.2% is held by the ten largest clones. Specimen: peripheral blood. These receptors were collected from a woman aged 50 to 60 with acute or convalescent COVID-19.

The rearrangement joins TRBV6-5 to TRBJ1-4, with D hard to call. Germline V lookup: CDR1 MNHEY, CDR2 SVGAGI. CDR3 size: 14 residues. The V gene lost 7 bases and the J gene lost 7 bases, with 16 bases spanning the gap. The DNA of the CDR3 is TGTGCCAGCATCGCTAGGATGGGGAGTGAAAAACTGTTTTTT. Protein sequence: CASIARMGSEKLFF.

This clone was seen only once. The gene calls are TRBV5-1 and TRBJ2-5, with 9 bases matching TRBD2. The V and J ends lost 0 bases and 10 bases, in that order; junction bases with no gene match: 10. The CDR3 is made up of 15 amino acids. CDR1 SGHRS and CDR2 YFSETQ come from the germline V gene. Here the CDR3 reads CASSLAAGGGFGQYF. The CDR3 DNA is TGCGCCAGCAGCTTGGCAGCGGGGGGCGGTTTCGGCCAGTACTTC. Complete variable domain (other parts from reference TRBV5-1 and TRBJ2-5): KAGVTQTPRYLIKTRGQQVTLSCSPISGHRSVSWYQQTPGQGLQFLFEYFSETQRNKGNFPGRFSGRQFSNSRSEMNVSTLELGDSALYLCASSLAAGGGFGQYFGPGTRLLVL.